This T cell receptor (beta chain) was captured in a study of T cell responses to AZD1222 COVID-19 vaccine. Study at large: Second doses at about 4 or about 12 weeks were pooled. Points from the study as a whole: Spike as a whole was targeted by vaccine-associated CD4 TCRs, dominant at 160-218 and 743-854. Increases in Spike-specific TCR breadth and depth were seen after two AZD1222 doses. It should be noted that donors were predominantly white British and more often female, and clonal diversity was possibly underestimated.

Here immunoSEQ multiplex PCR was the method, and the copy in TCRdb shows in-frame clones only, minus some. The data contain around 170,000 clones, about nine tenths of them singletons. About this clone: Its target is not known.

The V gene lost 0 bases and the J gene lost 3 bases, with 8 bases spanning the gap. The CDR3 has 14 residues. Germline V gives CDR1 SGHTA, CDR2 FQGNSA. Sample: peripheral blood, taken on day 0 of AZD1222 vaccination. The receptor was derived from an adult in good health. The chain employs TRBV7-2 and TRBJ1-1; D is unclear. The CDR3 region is CASSLAPPYTEAFF. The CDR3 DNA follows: TGTGCCAGCAGCTTAGCCCCCCCCTACACTGAAGCTTTCTTT.